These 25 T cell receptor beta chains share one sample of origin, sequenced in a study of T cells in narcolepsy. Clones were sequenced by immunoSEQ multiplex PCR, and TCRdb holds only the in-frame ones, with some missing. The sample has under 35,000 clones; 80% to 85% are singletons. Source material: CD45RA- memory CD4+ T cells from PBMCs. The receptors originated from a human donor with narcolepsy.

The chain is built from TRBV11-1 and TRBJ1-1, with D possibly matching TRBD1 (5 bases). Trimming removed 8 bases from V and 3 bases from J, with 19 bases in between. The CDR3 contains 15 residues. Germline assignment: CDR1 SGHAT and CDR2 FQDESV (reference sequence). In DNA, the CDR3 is TGTGCCAGCGGGGAGAGGGGAATCCTTTACACTGAAGCTTTCTTT. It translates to CASGERGILYTEAFF.

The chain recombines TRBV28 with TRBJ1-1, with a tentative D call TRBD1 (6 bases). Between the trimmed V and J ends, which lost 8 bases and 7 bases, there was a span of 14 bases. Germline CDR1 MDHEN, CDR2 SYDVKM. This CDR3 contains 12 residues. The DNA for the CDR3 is TGTGCCAGCGGGTTGAGGGGGGTTGAAGCTTTCTTT. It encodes CASGLRGVEAFF.

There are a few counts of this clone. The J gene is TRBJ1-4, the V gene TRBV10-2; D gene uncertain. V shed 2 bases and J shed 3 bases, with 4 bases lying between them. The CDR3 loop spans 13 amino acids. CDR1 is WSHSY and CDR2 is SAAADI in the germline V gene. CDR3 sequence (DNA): TGCGCCAGCAGTGAGAGATCTAATGAAAAACTGTTTTTT. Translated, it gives CASSERSNEKLFF.

The chain's CDR3 is CASSDTGGTEAFF. The CDR3, as DNA: TGTGCCAGCAGTGATACAGGGGGCACTGAAGCTTTCTTT. The V and J genes are TRBV6-5 and TRBJ1-1, with 8 bases aligning to TRBD1. There are 13 residues in the CDR3. V was pared by 5 bases and J by 4 bases, with 3 bases of the junction left unmatched. Germline V lookup: CDR1 MNHEY, CDR2 SVGAGI.

The CDR3 loop reads CATSNTRDRIFLGSPYNQPQHF. The CDR3 DNA is TGTGCCACCAGCAACACCCGGGACAGGATTTTCCTGGGGTCCCCTTACAATCAGCCCCAGCATTTT. This chain links TRBV15 with TRBJ1-5; the match to TRBD1 covers 8 bases. V lost 4 bases to trimming and J lost 3 bases; unmatched junction nucleotides: 26. The CDR3 is 22 residues long. Germline V gene sequence: CDR1 LNHNV, CDR2 YYDKDF (reference sequence).

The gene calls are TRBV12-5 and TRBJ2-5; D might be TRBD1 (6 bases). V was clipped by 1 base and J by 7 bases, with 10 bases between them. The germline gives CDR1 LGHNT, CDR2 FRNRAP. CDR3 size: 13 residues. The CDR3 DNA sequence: TGTGCTAGTGGTTTGGGGACAGTTGGGACCCAGTACTTC. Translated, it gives CASGLGTVGTQYF.

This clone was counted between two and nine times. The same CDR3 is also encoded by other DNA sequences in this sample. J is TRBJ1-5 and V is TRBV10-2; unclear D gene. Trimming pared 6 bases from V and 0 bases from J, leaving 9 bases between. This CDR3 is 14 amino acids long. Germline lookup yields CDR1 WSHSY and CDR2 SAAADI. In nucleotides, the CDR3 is TGCGCCAGCAGCGAGAGCGATAGCAATCAGCCCCAGCATTTT. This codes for CASSESDSNQPQHF.

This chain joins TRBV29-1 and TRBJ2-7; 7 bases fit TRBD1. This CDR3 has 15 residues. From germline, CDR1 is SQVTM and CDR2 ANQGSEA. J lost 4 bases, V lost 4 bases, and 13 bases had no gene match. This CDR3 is CSVVPGQHPFYEQYF. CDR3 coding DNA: TGCAGCGTTGTCCCGGGACAGCATCCTTTTTACGAGCAGTACTTC.

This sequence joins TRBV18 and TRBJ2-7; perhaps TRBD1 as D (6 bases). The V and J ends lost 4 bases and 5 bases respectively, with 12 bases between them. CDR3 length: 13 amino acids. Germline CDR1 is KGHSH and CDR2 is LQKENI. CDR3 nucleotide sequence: TGTGCCAGCTCACGCGCAGGGGACCACGAGCAGTACTTC. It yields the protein CASSRAGDHEQYF.

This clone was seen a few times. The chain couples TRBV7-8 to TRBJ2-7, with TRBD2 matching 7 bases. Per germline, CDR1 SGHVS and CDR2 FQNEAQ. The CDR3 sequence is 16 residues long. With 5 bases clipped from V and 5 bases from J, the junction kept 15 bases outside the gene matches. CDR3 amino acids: CASSVRRAGESHEQYF. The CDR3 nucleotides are TGTGCCAGCAGCGTCCGACGGGCGGGAGAGTCCCACGAGCAGTACTTC.

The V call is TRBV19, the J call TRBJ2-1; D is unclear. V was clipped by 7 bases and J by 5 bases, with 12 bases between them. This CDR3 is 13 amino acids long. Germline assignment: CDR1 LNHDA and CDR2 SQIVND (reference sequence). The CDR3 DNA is TGTGCCAGTATTCAGGTGGGGAACAATGAGCAGTTCTTC. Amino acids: CASIQVGNNEQFF. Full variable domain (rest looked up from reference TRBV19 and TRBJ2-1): DGGITQSPKYLFRKEGQNVTLSCEQNLNHDAMYWYRQDPGQGLRLIYYSQIVNDFQKGDIAEGYSVSREKKESFPLTVTSAQKNPTAFYLCASIQVGNNEQFFGPGTRLTVL.

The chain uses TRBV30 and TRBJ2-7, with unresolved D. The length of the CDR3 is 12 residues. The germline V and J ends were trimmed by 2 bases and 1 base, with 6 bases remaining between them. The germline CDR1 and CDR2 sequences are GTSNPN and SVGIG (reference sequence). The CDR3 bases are TGTGCCTGGAGTCCCGGTTCCTACGAGCAGTACTTC. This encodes CAWSPGSYEQYF.

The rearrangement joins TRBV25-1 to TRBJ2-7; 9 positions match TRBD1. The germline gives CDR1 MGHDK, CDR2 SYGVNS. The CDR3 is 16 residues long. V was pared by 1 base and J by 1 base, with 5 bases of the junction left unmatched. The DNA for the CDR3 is TGTGCCAGCAGTGAATTCGGACAGGGGCAGTCCTACGAGCAGTACTTC. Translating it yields CASSEFGQGQSYEQYF.

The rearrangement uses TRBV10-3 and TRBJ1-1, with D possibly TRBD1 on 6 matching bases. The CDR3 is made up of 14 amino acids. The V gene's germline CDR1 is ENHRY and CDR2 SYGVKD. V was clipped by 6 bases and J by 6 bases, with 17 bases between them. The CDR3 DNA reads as TGTGCCATCAGGGAGCAGGGGCCCTCGTCTGAAGCTTTCTTT. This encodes CAIREQGPSSEAFF.

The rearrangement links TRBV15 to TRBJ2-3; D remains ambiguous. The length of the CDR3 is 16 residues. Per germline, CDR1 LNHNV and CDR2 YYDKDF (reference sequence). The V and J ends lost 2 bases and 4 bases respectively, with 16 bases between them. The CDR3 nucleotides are TGTGCCACCAGCAGACTAGAATGGGGAAGTGCAGATACGCAGTATTTT. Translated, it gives CATSRLEWGSADTQYF.

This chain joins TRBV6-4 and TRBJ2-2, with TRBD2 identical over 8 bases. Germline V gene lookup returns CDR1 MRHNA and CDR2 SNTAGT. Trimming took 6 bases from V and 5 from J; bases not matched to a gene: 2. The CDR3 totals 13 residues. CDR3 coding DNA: TGTGCCAGCAGCCGGGAGGGGACCGGGGAGCTGTTTTTT. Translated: CASSREGTGELFF.

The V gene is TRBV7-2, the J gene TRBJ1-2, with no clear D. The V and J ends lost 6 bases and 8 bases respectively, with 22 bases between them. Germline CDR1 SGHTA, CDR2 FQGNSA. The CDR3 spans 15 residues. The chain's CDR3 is CASSFKPGPGVGYTF. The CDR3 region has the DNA TGTGCCAGCAGTTTTAAACCCGGACCGGGAGTGGGCTACACCTTC.

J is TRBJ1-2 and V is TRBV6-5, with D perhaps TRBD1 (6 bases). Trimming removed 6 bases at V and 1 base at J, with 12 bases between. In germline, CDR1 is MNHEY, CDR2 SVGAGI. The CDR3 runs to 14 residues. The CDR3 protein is CASSWTVNNYGYTF. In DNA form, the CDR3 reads TGTGCCAGCAGCTGGACAGTTAATAACTATGGCTACACCTTC.

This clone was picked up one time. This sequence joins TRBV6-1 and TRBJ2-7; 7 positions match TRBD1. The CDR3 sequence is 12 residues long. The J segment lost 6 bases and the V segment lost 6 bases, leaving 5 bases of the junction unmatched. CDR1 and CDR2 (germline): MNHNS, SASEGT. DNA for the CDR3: TGTGCCAGCAGCCAGACAGGGATCGAGCAGTACTTC. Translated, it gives CASSQTGIEQYF.

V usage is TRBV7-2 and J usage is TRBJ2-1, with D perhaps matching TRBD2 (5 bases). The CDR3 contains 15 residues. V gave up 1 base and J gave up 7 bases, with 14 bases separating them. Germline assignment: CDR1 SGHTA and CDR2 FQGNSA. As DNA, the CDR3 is TGTGCCAGCAGCTTAGTAGGGTCGGGGAAGAATGAGCAGTTCTTC. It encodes CASSLVGSGKNEQFF.

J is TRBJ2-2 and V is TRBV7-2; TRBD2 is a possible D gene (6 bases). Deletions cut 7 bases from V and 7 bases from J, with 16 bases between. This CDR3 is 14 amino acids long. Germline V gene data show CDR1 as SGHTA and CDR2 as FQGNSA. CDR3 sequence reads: CASIGTSWGGELFF. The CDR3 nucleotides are TGTGCCAGCATTGGTACTAGCTGGGGCGGGGAGCTGTTTTTT.

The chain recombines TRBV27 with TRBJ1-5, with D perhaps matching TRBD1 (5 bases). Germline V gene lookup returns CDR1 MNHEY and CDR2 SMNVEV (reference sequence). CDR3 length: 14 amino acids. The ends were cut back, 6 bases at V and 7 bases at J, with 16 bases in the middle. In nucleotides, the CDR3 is TGTGCCAGCAGGGTTCGGGGGGTTTTGCAGCCCCAGCATTTT. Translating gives CASRVRGVLQPQHF.

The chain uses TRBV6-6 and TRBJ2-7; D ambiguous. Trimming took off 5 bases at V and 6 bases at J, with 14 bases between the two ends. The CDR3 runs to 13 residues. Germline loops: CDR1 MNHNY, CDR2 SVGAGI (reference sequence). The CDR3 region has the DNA TGTGCCAGCAGTACTCTCCCTCGGGCCGAGCAGTACTTC. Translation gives CASSTLPRAEQYF.

The CDR3 bases are TGTGCCAGCAGTTACGGACAGGGGGCGCGAGGCTACACCTTC. Translating it yields CASSYGQGARGYTF. V gene TRBV6-5 combines with J gene TRBJ1-2, with 11 nucleotides matching TRBD1. Germline CDR1 reads MNHEY; CDR2 reads SVGAGI. The CDR3 extends over 14 amino acids. J gave up 8 bases and V 2 bases, and 4 bases lay outside the gene matches.

Written as DNA, the CDR3 is TGTGCCAGCAGACCTACTAGCGGGATAGAGACCCAGTACTTC. Protein sequence: CASRPTSGIETQYF. This chain links TRBV2 with TRBJ2-5; 10 nucleotides agree with TRBD2. The V segment lost 6 bases and the J segment 4 bases; nucleotides outside the gene matches: 5. This CDR3 comprises 14 residues. Germline-derived CDR1 and CDR2 are SNHLY and FYNNEI.